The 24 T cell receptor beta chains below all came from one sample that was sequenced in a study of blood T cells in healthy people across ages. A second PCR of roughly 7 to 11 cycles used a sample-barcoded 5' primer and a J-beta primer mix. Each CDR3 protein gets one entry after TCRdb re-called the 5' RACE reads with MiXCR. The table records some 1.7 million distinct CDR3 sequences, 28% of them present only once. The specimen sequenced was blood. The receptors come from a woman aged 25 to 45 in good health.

CDR3 region: CASSQVGREMVNEQFF. DNA of the CDR3: TGTGCCAGCAGCCAAGTAGGGCGGGAGATGGTCAATGAGCAGTTCTTC. V gene TRBV14 combines with J gene TRBJ2-1, with TRBD2 matching 7 bases. Germline CDR1 and CDR2: SGHDN and FVKESK. With 1 base clipped from V and 6 bases from J, the junction kept 9 bases outside the gene matches. This CDR3 contains 16 residues.

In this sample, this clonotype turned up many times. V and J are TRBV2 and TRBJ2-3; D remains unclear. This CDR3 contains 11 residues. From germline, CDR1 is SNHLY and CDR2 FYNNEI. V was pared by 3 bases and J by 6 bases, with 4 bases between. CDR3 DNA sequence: TGTGCCAGCAGTGACTTTGATACGCAGTATTTT. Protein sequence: CASSDFDTQYF. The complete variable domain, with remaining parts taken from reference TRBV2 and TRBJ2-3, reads EPEVTQTPSHQVTQMGQEVILRCVPISNHLYFYWYRQILGQKVEFLVSFYNNEISEKSEIFDDQFSVERPDGSNFTLKIRSTKLEDSAMYFCASSDFDTQYFGPGTRLTVL.

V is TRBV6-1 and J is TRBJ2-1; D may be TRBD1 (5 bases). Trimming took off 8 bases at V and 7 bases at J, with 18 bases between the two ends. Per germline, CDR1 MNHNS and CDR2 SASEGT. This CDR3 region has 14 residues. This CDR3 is CASLKGKDSNEQFF. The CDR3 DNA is TGTGCCAGCTTAAAGGGGAAGGATAGTAATGAGCAGTTCTTC.

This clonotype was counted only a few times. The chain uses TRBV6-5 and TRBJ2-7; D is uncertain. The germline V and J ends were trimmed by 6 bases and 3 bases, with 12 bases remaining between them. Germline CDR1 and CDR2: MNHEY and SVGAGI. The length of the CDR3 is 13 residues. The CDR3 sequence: CASRKESFYEQYF. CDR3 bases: TGTGCCAGCAGAAAGGAGTCCTTCTACGAGCAGTACTTC.

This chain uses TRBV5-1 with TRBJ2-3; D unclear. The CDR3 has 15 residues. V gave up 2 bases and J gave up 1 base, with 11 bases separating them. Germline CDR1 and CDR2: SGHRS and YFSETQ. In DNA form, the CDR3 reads TGCGCCAGCAGCTTCGACTCCATTCGCACAGATACGCAGTATTTT. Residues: CASSFDSIRTDTQYF.

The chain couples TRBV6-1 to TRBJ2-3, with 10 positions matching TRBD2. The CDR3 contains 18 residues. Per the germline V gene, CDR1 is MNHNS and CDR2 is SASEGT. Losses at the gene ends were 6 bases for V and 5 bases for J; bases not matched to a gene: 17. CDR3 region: CASRVLGGLAGGRDTQYF. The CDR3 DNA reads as TGTGCCAGCAGAGTCTTGGGGGGGTTAGCGGGAGGACGAGATACGCAGTATTTT.

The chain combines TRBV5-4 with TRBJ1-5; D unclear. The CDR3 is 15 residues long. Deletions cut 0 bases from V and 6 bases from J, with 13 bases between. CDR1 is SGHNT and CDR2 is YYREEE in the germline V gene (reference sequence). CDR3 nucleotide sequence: TGTGCCAGCAGCTTGGGACCAGAGAGGCGTCAGCCCCAGCATTTT. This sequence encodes CASSLGPERRQPQHF.

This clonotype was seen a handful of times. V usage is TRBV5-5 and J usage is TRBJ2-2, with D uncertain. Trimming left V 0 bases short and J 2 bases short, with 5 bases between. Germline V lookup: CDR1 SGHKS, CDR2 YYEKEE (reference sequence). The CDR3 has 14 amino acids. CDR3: CASSLVINTGELFF. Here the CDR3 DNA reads TGTGCCAGCAGCTTGGTCATTAACACCGGGGAGCTGTTTTTT. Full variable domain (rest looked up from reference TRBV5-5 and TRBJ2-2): DAGVTQSPTHLIKTRGQQVTLRCSPISGHKSVSWYQQVLGQGPQFIFQYYEKEERGRGNFPDRFSARQFPNYSSELNVNALLLGDSALYLCASSLVINTGELFFGEGSRLTVL.

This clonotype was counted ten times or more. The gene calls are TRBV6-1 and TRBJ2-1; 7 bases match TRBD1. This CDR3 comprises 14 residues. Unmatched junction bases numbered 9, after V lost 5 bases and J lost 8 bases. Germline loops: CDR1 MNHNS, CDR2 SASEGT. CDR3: CASSRQGLRDEQFF. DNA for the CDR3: TGTGCCAGCAGTCGACAGGGCCTCCGGGATGAGCAGTTCTTC.

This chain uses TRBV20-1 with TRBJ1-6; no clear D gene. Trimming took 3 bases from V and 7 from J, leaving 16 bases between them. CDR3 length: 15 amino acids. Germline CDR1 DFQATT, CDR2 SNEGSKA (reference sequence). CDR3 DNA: TGCAGTGCTAGGGCCTACGTTGGTGGGAATTCACCCCTCCACTTT. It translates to CSARAYVGGNSPLHF.

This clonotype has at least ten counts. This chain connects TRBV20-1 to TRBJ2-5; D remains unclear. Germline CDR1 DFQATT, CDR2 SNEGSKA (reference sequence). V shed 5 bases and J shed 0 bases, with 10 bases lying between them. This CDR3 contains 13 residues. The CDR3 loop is CSAGSEYQETQYF. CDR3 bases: TGCAGTGCTGGGTCGGAGTACCAAGAGACCCAGTACTTC.

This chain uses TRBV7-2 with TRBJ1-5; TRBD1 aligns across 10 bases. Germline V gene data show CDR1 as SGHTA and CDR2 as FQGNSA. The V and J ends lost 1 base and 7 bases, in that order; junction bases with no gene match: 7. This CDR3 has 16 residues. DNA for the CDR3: TGTGCCAGCAGCTTAGGCGGGGACAGGGGTAGACAGCCCCAGCATTTT. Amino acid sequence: CASSLGGDRGRQPQHF.

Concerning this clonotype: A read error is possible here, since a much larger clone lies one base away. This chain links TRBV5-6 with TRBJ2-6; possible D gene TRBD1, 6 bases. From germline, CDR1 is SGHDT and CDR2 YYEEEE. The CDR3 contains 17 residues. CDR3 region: CASSLGKQGFGANVLIF. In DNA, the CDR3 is TGTGCCAGCAGCTTGGGGAAACAGGGATTTGGGGCCAACGTCCTGATTTTC.

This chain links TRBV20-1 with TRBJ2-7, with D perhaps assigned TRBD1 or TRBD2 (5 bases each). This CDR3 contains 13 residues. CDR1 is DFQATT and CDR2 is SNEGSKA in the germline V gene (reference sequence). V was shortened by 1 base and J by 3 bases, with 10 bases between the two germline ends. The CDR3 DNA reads TGCAGTGCTAGAGGCACGGGGCTCTACGAGCAGTACTTC. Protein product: CSARGTGLYEQYF.

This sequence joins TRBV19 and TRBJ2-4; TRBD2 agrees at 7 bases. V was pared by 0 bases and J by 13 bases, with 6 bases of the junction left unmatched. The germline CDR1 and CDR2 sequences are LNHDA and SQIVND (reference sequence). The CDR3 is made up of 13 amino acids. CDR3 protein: CASSIEPREGQYF. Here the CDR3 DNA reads TGTGCCAGTAGTATAGAGCCCAGGGAGGGGCAGTACTTC.

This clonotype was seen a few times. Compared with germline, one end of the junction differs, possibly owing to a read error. The CDR3 is CAGSLRTQGSNEQFF. The CDR3, as DNA: TGTGCCGGCAGCTTACGGACCCAGGGATCCAATGAGCAGTTCTTC. The chain carries TRBV7-9 and TRBJ2-1; a weak D match, TRBD1 (5 bases). The CDR3 is made up of 15 amino acids. Germline assignment: CDR1 SEHNR and CDR2 FQNEAQ (reference sequence).

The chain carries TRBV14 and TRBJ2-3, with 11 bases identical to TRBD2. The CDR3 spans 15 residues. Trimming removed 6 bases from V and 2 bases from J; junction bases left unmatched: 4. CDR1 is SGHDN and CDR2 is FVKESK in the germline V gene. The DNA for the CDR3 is TGTGCCAGCAGAGAGACTAGCGGGAACACAGATACGCAGTATTTT. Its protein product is CASRETSGNTDTQYF.

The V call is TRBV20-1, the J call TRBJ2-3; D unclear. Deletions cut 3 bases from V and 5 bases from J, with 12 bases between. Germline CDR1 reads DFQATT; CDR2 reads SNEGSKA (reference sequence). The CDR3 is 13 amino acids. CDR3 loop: CSARSPGRDTQYF. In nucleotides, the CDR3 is TGCAGTGCTAGGAGTCCCGGGCGAGATACGCAGTATTTT.

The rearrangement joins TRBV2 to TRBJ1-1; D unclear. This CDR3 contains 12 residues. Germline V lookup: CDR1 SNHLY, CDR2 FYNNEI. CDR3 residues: CALRGESTEAFF. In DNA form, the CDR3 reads TGTGCTCTTAGAGGTGAATCCACTGAAGCTTTCTTT.

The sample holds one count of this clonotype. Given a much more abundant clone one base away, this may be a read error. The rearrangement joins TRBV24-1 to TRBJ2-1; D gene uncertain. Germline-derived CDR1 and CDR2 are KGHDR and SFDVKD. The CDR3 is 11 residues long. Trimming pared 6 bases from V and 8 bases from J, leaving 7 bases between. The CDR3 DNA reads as TGTGCCACCAGTACCGGGCATGAGCAGTTCTTC. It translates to CATSTGHEQFF.

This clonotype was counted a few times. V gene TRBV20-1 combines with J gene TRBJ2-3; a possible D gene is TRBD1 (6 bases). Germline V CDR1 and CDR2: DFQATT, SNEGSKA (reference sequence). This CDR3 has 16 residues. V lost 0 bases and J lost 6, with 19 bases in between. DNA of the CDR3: TGCAGTGCTAGAGACCCCACAGGGATCGGAGAGGATACGCAGTATTTT. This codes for CSARDPTGIGEDTQYF.

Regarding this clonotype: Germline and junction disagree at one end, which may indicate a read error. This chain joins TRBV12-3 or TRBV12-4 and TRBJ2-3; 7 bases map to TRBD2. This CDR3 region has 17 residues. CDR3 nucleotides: TGTGCCAGCAGTTCCTCGGGAGGCGGAGAGTACACAGATGCGCAGTATTTT. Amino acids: CASSSSGGGEYTDAQYF.

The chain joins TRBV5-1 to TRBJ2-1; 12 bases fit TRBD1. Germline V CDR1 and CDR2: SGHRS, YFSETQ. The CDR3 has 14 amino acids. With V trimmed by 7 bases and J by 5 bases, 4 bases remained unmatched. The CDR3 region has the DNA TGCGCCAGCGGGGGACAGGGGGCCAACAATGAGCAGTTCTTC. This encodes CASGGQGANNEQFF. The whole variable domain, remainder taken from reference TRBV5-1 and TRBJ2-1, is KAGVTQTPRYLIKTRGQQVTLSCSPISGHRSVSWYQQTPGQGLQFLFEYFSETQRNKGNFPGRFSGRQFSNSRSEMNVSTLELGDSALYLCASGGQGANNEQFFGPGTRLTVL.

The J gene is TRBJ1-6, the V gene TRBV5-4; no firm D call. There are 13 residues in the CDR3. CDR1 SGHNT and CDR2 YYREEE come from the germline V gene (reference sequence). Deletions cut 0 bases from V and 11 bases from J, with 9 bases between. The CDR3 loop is CASSLEGKPPLHF. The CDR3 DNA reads TGTGCCAGCAGCTTGGAAGGGAAACCACCCCTCCACTTT.